The clone carrying this T cell receptor (beta chain) was seen just once. This sample is drawn from a study of cytomegalovirus exposure and HLA in healthy donors. Germline V CDR1 and CDR2: LNHDA, SQIVND (reference sequence). The CDR3 has 13 residues. The V end lost 9 bases, the J end lost 4 bases, and 15 bases lay between the germline ends. PCR primers comprised 60 Vbeta and 13 Jbeta primers. Generated by immunoSEQ multiplex PCR, the TCRdb table keeps only in-frame clones and is missing some. The profile shows about 180,000 clones, roughly 82% of them singletons. Sequences were obtained from PBMCs. The sequence came from a man in his forties in good health and CMV-seronegative. J is TRBJ1-2 and V is TRBV19, with D perhaps matching TRBD1 (6 bases). The CDR3 nucleotides read TGTGCCAGCGAGGGGGATTTAGGCTATGGCTACACCTTC. It encodes CASEGDLGYGYTF.